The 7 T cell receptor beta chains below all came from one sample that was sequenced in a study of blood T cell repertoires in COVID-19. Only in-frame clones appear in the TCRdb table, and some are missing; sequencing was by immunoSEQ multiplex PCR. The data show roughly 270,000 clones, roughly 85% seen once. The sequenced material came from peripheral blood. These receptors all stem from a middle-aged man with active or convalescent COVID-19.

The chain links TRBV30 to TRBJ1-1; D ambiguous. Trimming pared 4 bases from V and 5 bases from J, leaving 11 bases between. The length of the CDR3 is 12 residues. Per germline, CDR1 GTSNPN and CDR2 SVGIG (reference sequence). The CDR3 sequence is CAWTRQLTEAFF. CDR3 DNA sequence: TGTGCCTGGACGCGGCAGTTGACTGAAGCTTTCTTT.

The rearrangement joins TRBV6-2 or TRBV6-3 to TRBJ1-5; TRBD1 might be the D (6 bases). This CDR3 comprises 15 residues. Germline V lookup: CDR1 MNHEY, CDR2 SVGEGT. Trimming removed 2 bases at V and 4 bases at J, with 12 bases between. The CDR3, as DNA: TGTGCCAGCAGTTACGTCGGGACACGGAATCAGCCCCAGCATTTT. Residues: CASSYVGTRNQPQHF.

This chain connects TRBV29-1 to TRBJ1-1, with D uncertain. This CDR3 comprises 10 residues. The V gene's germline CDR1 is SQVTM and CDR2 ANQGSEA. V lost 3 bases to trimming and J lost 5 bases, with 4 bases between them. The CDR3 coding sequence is TGCAGCGTTGACGGGACTGAAGCTTTCTTT. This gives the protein CSVDGTEAFF.

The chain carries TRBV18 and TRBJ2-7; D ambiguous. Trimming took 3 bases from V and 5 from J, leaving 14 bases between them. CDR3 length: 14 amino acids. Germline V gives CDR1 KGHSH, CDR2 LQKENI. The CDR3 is CASSPSRNIHEQYF. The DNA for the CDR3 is TGTGCCAGCTCACCTTCCCGCAACATCCACGAGCAGTACTTC.

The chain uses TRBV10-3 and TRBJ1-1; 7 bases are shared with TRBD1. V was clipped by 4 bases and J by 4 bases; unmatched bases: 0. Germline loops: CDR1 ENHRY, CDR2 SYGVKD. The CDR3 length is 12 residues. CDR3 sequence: CAISAGGTEAFF. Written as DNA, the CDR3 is TGTGCCATCAGTGCAGGGGGCACTGAAGCTTTCTTT.

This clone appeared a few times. The CDR3: CASSQGQGAAEPQHF. CDR3 DNA: TGCGCCAGCAGCCAAGGACAGGGTGCCGCCGAGCCCCAGCATTTT. This chain connects TRBV4-3 to TRBJ1-5, with TRBD1 identical over 7 bases. With 1 base clipped from V and 8 bases from J, the junction kept 8 bases outside the gene matches. The CDR3 covers 15 residues. Germline V gene sequence: CDR1 LGHNA, CDR2 YSLEER.

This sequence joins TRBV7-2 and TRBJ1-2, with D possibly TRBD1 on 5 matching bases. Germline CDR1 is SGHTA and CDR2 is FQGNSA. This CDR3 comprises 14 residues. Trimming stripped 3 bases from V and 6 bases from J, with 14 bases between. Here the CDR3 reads CASSFFGREDGYTF. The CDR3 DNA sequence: TGTGCCAGCAGCTTTTTCGGCAGGGAAGATGGCTACACCTTC.